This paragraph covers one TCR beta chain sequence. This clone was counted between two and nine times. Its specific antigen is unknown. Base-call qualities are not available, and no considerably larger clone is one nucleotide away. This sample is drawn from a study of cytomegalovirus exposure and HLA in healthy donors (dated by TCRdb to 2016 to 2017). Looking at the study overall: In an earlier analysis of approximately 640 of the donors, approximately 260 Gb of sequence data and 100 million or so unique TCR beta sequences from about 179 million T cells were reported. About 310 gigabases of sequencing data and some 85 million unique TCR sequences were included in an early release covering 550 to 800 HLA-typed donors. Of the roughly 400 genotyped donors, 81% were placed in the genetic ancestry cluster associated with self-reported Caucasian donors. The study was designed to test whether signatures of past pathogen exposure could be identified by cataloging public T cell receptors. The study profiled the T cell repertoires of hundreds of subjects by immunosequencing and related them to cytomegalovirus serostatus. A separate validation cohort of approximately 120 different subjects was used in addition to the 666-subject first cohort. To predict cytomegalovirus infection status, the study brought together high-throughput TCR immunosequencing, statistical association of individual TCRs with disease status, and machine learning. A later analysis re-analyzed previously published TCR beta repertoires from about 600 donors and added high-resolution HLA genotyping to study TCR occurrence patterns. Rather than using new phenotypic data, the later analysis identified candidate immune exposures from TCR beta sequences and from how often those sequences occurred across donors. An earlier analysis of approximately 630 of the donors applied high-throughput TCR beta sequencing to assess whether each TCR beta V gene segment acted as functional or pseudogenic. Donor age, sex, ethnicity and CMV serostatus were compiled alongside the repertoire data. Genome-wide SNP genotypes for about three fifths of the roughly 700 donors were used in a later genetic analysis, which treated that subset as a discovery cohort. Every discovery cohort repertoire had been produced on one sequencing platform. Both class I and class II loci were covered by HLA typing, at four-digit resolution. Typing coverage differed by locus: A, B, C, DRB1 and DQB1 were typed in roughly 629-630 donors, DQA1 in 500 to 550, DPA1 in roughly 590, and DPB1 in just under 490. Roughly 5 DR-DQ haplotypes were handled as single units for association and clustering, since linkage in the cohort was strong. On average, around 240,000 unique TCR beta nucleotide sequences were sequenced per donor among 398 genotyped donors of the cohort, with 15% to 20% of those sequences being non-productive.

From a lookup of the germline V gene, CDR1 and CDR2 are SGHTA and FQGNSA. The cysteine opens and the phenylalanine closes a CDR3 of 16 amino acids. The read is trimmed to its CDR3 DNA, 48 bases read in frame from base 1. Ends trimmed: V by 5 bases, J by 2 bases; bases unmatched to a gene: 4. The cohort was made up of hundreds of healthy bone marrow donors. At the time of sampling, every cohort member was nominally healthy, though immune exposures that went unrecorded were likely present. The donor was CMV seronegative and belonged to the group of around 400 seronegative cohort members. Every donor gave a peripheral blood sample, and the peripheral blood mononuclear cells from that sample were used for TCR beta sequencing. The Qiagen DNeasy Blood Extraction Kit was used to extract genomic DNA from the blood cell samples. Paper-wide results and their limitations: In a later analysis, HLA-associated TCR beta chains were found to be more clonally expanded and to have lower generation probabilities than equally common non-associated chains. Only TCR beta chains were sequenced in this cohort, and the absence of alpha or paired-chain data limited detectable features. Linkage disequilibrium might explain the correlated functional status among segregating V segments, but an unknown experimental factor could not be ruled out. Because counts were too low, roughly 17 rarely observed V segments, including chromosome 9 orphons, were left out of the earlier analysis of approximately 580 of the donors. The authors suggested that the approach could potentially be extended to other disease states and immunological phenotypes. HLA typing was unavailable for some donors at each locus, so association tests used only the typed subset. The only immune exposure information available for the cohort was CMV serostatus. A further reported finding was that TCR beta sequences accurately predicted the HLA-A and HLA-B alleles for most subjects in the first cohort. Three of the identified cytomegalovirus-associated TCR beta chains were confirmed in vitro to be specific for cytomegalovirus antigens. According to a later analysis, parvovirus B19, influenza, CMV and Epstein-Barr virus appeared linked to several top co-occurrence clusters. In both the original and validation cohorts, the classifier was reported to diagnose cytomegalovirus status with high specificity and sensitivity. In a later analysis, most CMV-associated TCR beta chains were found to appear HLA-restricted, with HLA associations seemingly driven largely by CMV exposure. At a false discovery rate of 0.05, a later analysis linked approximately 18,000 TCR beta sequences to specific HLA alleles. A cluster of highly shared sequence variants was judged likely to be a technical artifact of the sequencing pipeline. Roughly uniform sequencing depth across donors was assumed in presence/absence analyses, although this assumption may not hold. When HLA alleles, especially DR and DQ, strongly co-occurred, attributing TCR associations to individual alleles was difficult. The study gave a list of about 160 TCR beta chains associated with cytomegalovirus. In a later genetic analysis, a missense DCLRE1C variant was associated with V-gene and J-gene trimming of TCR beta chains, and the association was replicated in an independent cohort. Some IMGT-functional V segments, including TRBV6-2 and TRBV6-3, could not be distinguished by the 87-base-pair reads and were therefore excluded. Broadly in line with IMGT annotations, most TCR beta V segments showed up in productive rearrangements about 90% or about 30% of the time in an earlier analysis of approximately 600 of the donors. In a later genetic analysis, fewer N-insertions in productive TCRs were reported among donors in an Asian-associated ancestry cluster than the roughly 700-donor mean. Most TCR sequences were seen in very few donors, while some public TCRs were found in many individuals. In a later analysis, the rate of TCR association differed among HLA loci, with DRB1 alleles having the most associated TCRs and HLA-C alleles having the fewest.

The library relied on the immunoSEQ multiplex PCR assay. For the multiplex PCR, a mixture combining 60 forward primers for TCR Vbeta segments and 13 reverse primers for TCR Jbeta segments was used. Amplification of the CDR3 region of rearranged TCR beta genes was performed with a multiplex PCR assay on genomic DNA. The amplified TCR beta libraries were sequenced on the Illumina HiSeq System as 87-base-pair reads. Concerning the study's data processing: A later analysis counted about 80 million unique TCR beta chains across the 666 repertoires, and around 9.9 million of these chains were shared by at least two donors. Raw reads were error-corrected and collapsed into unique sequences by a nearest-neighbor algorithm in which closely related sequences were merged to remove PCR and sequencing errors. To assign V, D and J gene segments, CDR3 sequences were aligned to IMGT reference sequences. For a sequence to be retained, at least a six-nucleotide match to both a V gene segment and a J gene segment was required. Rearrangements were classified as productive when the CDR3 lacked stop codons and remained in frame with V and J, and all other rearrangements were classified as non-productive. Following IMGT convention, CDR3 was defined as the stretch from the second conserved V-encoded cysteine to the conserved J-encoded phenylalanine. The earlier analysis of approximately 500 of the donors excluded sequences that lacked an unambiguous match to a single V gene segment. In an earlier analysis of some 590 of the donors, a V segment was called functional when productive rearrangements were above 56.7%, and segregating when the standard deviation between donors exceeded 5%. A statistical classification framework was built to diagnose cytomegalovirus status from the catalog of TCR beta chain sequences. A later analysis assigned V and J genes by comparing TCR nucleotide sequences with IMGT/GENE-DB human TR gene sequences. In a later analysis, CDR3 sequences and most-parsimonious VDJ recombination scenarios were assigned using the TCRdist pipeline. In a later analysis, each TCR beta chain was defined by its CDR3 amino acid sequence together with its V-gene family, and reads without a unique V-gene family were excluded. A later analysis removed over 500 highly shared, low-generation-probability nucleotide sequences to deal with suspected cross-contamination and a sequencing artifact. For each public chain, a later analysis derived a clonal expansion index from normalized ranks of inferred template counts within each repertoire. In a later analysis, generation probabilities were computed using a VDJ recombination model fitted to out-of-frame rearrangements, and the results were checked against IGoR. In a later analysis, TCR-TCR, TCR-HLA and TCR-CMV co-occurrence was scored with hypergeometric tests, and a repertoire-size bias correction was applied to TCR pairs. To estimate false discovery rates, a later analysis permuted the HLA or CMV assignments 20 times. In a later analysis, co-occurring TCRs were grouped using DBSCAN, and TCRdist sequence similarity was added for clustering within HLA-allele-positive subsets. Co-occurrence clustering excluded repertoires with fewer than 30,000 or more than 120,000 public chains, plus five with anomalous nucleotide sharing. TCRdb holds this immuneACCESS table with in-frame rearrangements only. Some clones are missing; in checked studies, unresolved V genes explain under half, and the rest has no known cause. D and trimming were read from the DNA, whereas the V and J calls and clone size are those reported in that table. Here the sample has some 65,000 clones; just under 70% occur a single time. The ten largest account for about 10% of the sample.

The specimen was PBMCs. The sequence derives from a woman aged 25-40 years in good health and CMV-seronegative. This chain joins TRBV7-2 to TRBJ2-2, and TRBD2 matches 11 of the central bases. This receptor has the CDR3 CASSLTSGVNTGELFF. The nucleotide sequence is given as TGTGCCAGCAGCCTGACTAGCGGGGTCAACACCGGGGAGCTGTTTTTT.